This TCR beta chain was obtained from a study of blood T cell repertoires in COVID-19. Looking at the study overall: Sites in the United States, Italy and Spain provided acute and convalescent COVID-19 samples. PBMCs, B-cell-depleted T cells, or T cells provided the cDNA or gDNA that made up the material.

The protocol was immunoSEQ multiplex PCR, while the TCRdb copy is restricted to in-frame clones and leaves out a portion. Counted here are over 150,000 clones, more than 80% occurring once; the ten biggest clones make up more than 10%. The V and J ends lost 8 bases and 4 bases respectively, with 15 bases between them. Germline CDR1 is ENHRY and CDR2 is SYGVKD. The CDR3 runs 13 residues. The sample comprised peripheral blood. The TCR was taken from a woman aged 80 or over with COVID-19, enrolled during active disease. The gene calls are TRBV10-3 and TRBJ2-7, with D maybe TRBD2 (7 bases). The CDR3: CAISAGAGYEQYF. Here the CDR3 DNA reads TGTGCCATCTCTGCGGGGGCAGGGTACGAGCAGTACTTC.